The clone carrying this T cell receptor beta chain was found a few times. At the DNA level, this CDR3 is encoded by other sequences in the same sample as well. The sample originates from a study of T cell responses to AZD1222 COVID-19 vaccine. The table came from immunoSEQ multiplex PCR; TCRdb's copy has only in-frame clones and leaves some out. The repertoire holds roughly 100,000 clones, with over 75% as singletons. Sequenced here: peripheral blood, sampled on day 0 of AZD1222 vaccination. The receptor was isolated from an adult in good health.

The CDR3 region is CASSLDPSGNYGYTF. CDR3 bases: TGTGCCAGCAGCTTAGATCCCTCAGGGAACTATGGCTACACCTTC. The chain employs TRBV11-2 and TRBJ1-2; a possible D gene is TRBD1 (5 bases). The CDR3 is 15 amino acids. CDR1 is SGHAT, CDR2 FQNNGV, per germline. Trimming pared 0 bases from V and 2 bases from J, leaving 10 bases between. Full variable domain (outside the CDR3, taken from reference TRBV11-2 and TRBJ1-2): EAGVAQSPRYKIIEKRQSVAFWCNPISGHATLYWYQQILGQGPKLLIQFQNNGVVDDSQLPKDRFSAERLKGVDSTLKIQPAKLEDSAVYLCASSLDPSGNYGYTFGSGTRLTVV.